This is a list of T cell receptor beta chains from one sample in a study of lymphopenia after photon versus proton radiotherapy. The data were produced by immunoSEQ multiplex PCR, yet TCRdb's version contains in-frame clones alone and is incomplete. The sample includes roughly 58,000 clones, around 90% of them seen just once. The sample was peripheral blood, taken from a patient treated with proton-based radiotherapy. These receptors all stem from an elderly man with esophageal cancer. CDR3s leave out the opening cysteine and the closing phenylalanine or tryptophan.

>TRBJ2-1|TRBV15
ATGANRQGYNEQF
>TRBJ2-1|TRBV2
ASSGTSVYNEQF
>TRBJ2-3|TRBV29-1
SVERQSTDTQY
>TRBJ2-3|TRBV14
ASSQGWTGAWDTQY
>TRBJ2-3|TRBV5-1
ASSLVSDTDTQY
>TRBJ1-1|TRBV29-1
SAPRQGSTEAF
>TRBJ2-6|TRBV10-1
ASSKWTGCSGANVLT
>TRBJ1-5|TRBV4-2
ASSQVQGSNQPQH
>TRBJ2-1|TRBV27
ASRSSPHVSGRRYEQF
>TRBJ1-1|TRBV7-3
ASSFDGNTEAF
>TRBJ1-1|TRBV6-6
ASSYSSRGNTEAF
>TRBJ2-5|TRBV30
AWSPRVRETQY
>TRBJ1-3|TRBV5-7
ASSLVRASGNTIY
>TRBJ2-5|TRBV29-1
SLGRGLGGETQY
>TRBJ1-3|TRBV2
ASSSGQFSGNTIY
>TRBJ1-2|TRBV7-9
ASSSVVVVGYT
>TRBJ2-3|TRBV9
ASSGAATQY
>TRBJ1-1|TRBV5-6
ASTSGLQGEAF
>TRBJ2-3|TRBV4-1
ASSQVPRDRVTDTQY
>NA|TRBV4-3
ASSPHLGNYEQY
>TRBJ2-1|TRBV5-1
ASSLASGSYNEQF
>TRBJ1-2|TRBV6-1
ASSEQKSIPNYGYT
>TRBJ1-5|TRBV4-2
ASSLRESGNQPQH
>TRBJ2-6|TRBV19
ASSIVGQGSGANVLT
>TRBJ2-5|TRBV30
AWTPRGKETQY